The entry below gives a single TCR beta chain sequence along with its context. The data stem from a study of T-cell reconstitution after alpha-beta-depleted transplantation in children. The TCRbeta library incorporated unique molecular identifiers. TCRdb re-called the PCR reads with MiXCR, one entry per CDR3 protein. This table holds roughly 340,000 distinct CDR3 sequences, about a sixth found once. The specimen was PBMCs, mostly from graft donor cells, collected 360 days after TCRalphabeta/CD19-depleted stem cell transplant. This TCR derives from a male patient between 2 and 10 years old who had a stem cell transplant for acute lymphoblastic leukemia, so the T cells may come from the graft donor.

As DNA, the CDR3 is TGCGCCAGCAGCTTCAGCTGTGGCTTCGGCTCTGGGGCCAACGTCCTGACTTTC. As protein: CASSFSCGFGSGANVLTF. This chain connects TRBV5-1 to TRBJ2-6; D uncertain. The V and J ends lost 2 bases and 0 bases respectively, with 15 bases between them. The germline V gene encodes CDR1 SGHRS and CDR2 YFSETQ. There are 18 residues in the CDR3.